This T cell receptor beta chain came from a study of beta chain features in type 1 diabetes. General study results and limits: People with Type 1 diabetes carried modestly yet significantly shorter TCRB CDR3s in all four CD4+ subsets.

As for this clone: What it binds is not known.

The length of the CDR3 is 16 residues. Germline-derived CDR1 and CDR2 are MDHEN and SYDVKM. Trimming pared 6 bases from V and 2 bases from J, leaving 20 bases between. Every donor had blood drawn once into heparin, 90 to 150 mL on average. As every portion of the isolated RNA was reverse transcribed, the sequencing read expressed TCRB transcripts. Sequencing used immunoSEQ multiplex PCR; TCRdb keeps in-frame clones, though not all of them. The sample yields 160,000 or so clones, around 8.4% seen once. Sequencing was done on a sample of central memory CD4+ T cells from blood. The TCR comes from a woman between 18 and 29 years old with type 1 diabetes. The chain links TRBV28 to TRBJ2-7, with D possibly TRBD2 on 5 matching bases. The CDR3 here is CASSFPLRARAYEQYF. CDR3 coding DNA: TGTGCCAGCAGCTTCCCTCTGCGGGCAAGGGCCTACGAGCAGTACTTC.